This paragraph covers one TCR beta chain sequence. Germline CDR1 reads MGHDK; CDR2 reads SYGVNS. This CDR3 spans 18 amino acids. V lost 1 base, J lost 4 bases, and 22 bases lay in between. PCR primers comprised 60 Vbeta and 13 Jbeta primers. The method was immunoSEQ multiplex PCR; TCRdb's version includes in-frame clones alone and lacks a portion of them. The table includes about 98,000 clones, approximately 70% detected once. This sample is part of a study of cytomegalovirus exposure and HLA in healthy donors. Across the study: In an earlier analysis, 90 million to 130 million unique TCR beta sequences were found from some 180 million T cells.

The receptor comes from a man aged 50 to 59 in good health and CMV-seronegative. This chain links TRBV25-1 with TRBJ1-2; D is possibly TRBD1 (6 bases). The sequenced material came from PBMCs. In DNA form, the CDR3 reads TGTGCCAGCAGTGAATCGGCGGGCAGGGGTGGTCCTAGCTATGGCTACACCTTC. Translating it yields CASSESAGRGGPSYGYTF.